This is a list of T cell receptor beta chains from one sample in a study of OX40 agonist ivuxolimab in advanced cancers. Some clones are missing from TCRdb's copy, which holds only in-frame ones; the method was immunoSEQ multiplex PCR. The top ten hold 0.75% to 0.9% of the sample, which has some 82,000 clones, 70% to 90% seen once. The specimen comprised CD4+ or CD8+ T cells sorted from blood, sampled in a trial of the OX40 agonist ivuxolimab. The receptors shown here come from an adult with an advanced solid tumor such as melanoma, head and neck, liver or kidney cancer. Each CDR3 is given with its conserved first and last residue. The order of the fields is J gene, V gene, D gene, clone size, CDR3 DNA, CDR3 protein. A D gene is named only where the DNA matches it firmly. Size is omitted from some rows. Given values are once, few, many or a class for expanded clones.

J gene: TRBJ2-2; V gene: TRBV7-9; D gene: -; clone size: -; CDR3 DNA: TGTGCCAGCAGCTTAGTTGCGGGGCAGAACACCGGGGAGCTGTTTTTT; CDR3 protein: CASSLVAGQNTGELFF
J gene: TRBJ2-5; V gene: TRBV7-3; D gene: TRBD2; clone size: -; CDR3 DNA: TGTGCCAGCAGCTTAAGGGTTAGCGGGAGAGAGACCCAGTACTTC; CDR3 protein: CASSLRVSGRETQYF
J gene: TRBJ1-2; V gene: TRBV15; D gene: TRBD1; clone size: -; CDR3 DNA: TGTGCCACCAGCAGGGGGACAGTCGCTAACTATGGCTACACCTTC; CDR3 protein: CATSRGTVANYGYTF
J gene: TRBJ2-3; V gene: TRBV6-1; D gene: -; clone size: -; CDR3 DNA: TGTGCCAGCAGTGAAGCCCGGGGTGCCCCCACAGATACGCAGTATTTT; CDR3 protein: CASSEARGAPTDTQYF
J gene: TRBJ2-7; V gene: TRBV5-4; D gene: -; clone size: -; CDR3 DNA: TGTGCCACACACGGGGAAGGGGCGGAGCAGTACTTC; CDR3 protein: CATHGEGAEQYF
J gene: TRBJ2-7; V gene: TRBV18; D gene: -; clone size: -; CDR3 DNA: TGTGCCAGCTCACCAAACAGGGATCGCGAGCAGTACTTC; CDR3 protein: CASSPNRDREQYF
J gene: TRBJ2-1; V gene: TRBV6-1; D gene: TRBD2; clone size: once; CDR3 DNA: TGTGCCAGCACCTTGCTAGCGGGCTACAATGAGCAGTTCTTC; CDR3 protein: CASTLLAGYNEQFF
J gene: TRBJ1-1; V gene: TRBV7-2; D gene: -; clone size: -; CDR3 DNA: TGTGCCAGCAGCTTAGAGGGGCAGAGCACTGAAGCTTTCTTT; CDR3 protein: CASSLEGQSTEAFF
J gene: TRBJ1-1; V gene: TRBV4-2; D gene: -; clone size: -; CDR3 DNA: TGTGCCAGCAGCCAAGACCGGAGGAACACTGAAGCTTTCTTT; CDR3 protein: CASSQDRRNTEAFF
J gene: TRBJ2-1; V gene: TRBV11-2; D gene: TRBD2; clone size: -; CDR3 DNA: TGTGCCAGCAGCTTATCGGGAGCGGGAGCGTCACGACCCTACAATGAGCAGTTCTTC; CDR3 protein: CASSLSGAGASRPYNEQFF
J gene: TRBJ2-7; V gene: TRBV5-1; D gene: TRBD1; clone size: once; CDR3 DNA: TGCGCCAGCAGTACCGGGACAGGGGACAACGAGCAGTACTTC; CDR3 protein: CASSTGTGDNEQYF
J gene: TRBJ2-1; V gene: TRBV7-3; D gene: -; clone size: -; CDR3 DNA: TGTGCCAGCAGCTTTTACGGACGCGATGAGCAGTTCTTC; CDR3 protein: CASSFYGRDEQFF
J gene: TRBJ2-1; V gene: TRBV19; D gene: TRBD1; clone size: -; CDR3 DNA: TGTGCCAGTACCACTCCGGGGACAGGGGCTGTAAAGCAGTTCTTC; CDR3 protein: CASTTPGTGAVKQFF
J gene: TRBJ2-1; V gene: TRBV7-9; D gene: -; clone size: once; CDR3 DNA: TGTGCCAGCAGCCTGGACTACAATGAGCAGTTCTTC; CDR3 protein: CASSLDYNEQFF
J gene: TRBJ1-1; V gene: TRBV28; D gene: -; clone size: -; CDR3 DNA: TGTGCCAGCAGTTTCATGGCTGAAGCTTTCTTT; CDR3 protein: CASSFMAEAFF
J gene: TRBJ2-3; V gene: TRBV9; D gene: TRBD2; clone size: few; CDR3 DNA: TGTGCCAGCAGCCCTAAAGCCCTAGCGGGGGCGATTAGCACAGATACGCAGTATTTT; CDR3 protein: CASSPKALAGAISTDTQYF
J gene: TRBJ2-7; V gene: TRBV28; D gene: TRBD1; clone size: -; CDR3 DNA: TGTGCCAGCAGTTTAGTGGGACAGGGGTTTCGCGAGCAGTACTTC; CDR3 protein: CASSLVGQGFREQYF
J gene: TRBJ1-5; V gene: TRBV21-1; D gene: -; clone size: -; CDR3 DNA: TGTGCCAGCAGCAAAGGGGTGCGGGAAAATCAGCCCCAGCATTTT; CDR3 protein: CASSKGVRENQPQHF
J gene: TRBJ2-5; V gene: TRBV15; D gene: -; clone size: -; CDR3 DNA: TGTGCCACCAGCAGAGGGACAACCCAAGAGACCCAGTACTTC; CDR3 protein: CATSRGTTQETQYF
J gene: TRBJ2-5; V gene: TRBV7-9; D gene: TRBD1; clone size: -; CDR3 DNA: TGTGCCAGCAGCTTAGTAGGGGGCTCCCCCCAAGAGACCCAGTACTTC; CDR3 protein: CASSLVGGSPQETQYF
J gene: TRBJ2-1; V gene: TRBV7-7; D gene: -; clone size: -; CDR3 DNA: TGTGCTAGCAGTAAAGGGACGAGCTCCTACAATGAGCAGTTCTTC; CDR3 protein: CASSKGTSSYNEQFF
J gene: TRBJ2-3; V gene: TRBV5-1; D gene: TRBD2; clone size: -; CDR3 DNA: TGCGCCAGCAGCTTGGTGTCGGGAGGGACAGATACGCAGTATTTT; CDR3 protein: CASSLVSGGTDTQYF
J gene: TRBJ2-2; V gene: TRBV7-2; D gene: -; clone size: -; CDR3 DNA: TGTGCCAGCAGCTTAAATCAGGGAAGGGAGCTGTTTTTT; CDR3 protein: CASSLNQGRELFF
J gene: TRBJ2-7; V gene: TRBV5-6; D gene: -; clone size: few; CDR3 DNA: TGTGCCAGCAGCTTGAGTGTGGACGAGCAGTACTTC; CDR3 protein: CASSLSVDEQYF
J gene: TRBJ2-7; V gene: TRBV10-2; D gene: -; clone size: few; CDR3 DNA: TGCGCCAGCGGTAGAGGGACCCTCTCCTACGAGCAGTACTTC; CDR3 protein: CASGRGTLSYEQYF
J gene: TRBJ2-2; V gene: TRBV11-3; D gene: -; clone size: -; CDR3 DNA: TGTGCCAGCAGCTTGCGATCCGGGGAGCTGTTTTTT; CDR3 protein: CASSLRSGELFF
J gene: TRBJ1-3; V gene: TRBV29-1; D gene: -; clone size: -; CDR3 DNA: TGCAGCGTTGAAGAAGGATCTGGAAACACCATATATTTT; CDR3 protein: CSVEEGSGNTIYF
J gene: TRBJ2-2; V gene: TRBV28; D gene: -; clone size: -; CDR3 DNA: TGTGCCAGCAGTTTATGGGGGAGAGGTACCGGGGAGCTGTTTTTT; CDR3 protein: CASSLWGRGTGELFF
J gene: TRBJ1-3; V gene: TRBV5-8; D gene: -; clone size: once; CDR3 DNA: TGTGCCAGCAGCTTGGAAATAGGCGTAGGGGGAAACACCATATATTTT; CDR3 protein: CASSLEIGVGGNTIYF
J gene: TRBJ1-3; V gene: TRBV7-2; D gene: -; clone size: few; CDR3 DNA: TGTGCCAGCAGCCCGGGGATAGGGGACTCTGGAAACACCATATATTTT; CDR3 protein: CASSPGIGDSGNTIYF
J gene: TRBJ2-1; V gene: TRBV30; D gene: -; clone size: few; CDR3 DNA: TGTGCCTGGAGTGCAATGAATGAGCAGTTCTTC; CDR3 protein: CAWSAMNEQFF
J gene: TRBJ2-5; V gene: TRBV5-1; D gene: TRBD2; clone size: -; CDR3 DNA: TGCGCCAGCAGCCCCGGACTAGCTATGATGGAGACCCAGTACTTC; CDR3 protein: CASSPGLAMMETQYF
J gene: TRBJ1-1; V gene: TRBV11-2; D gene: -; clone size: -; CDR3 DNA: TGTGCCAGCAGCCACCCAGGGTGGATGAACACTGAAGCTTTCTTT; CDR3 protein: CASSHPGWMNTEAFF
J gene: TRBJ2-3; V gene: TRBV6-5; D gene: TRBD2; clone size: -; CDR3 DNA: TGTGCCAGCAGTTACGATAGCGGGAGTGGCACAGATACGCAGTATTTT; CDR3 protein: CASSYDSGSGTDTQYF
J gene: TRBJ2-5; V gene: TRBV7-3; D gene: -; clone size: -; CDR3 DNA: TGTGCCAGCAGCTTAGGCTCCCAAGAGACCCAGTACTTC; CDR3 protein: CASSLGSQETQYF
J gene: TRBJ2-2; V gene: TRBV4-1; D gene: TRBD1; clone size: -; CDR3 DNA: TGCGCCAGCGGCTTCGGGACAGGCCGCGTCACCGGGGAGCTGTTTTTT; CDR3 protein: CASGFGTGRVTGELFF
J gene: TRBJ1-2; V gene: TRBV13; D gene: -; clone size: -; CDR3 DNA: TGTGCCAGCGGGGGGAGGCTCTATGGCTACACCTTC; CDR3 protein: CASGGRLYGYTF
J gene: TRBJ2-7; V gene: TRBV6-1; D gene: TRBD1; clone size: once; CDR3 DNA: TGTGCCAGCAGTGAATACTTGGGACAGGGATTCTACGAGCAGTACTTC; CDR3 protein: CASSEYLGQGFYEQYF
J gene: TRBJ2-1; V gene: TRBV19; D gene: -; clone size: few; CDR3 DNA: -; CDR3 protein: CASSLRAGGYNEQFF
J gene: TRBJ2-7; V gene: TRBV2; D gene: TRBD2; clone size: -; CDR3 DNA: TGTGCCAGCAGGCCAAATAGCGGGAGCTCCTACGAGCAGTACTTC; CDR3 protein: CASRPNSGSSYEQYF
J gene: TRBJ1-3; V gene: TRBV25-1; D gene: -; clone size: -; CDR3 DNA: TGTGCCAGCAGTGATCGGGGGTCTGGAAACACCATATATTTT; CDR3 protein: CASSDRGSGNTIYF
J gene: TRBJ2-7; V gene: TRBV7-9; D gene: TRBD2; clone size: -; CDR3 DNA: TGTGCCAGCAGCTTGGGGACTAGCGTTGACGAGCAGTACTTC; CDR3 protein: CASSLGTSVDEQYF
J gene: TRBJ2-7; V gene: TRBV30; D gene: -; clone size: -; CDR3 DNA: TGTGCCTGGAGCGGGAGAGACGAGCAGTACTTC; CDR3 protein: CAWSGRDEQYF
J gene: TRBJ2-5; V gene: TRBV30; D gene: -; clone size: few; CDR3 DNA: TGTGCCTGGAGTGTAGGCGACAGGAGGACCCAGTACTTC; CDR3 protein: CAWSVGDRRTQYF
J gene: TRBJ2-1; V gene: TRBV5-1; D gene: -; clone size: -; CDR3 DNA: TGCGCCAGCAGCTTGCAGCCAGGAGACAATGAGCAGTTCTTC; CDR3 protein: CASSLQPGDNEQFF
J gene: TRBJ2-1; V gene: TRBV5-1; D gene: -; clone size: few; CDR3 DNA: TGCGCCAGCAGCTTGAGGCTCCTATCCAATGAGCAGTTCTTC; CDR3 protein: CASSLRLLSNEQFF
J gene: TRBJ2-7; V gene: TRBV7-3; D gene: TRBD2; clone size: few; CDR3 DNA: TGTGCCAGCAGCTTAAACCCCCGAATAGCGGGAGTTCCCTACTACGAGCAGTACTTC; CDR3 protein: CASSLNPRIAGVPYYEQYF
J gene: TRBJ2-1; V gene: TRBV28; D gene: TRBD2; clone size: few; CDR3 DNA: TGTGCCAGCAGTCAGCTAGCGGGTGAGCAGTTCTTC; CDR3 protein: CASSQLAGEQFF
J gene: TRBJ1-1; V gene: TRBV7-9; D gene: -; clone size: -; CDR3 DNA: TGTGCCAGCAGCTTAGTCTCAGACACTGAAGCTTTCTTT; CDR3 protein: CASSLVSDTEAFF
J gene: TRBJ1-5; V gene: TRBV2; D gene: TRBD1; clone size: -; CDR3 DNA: TGTGCCAGCAGTTGGACAGGGAGTTTTCAGCCCCAGCATTTT; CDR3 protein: CASSWTGSFQPQHF
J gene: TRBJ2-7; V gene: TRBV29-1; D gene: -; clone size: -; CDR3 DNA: TGCAGCGTTGGCAGCCGGGACTCCTTCGCCGGGCAGTACTTC; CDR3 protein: CSVGSRDSFAGQYF